Given below is one T cell receptor (beta chain) in context. Repertoires were generated with immunoSEQ multiplex PCR, while TCRdb's copy carries only in-frame clones and drops some. The sample lists about 120,000 clones, roughly 86% occurring once. The sample originates from a study of PD-L1 blockade in urothelial cancer. Time point described: peripheral blood 6 weeks after treatment start. V shed 0 bases and J shed 4 bases, with 12 bases lying between them. Germline CDR1 SGHDN, CDR2 FVKESK. There are 15 residues in the CDR3. The input for sequencing was PBMCs, taken around atezolizumab (anti-PD-L1) treatment. V usage is TRBV14 and J usage is TRBJ2-5; tentative D call: TRBD2 (5 bases). The receptor's source is a middle-aged man with urothelial cancer. Here the CDR3 reads CASSQDRGSGETQYF. Written as DNA, the CDR3 is TGTGCCAGCAGCCAAGATCGGGGTTCGGGAGAGACCCAGTACTTC.